This T cell receptor (beta chain) was identified during a study of T cell changes during pregnancy in multiple sclerosis. The method was immunoSEQ multiplex PCR; TCRdb's version includes in-frame clones alone and lacks a portion of them. The sample contains some 70,000 clones, 90% of which appear only once. In germline, CDR1 is LNHNV, CDR2 YYDKDF (reference sequence). Trimming cost V 4 bases and J 4 bases; bases outside gene matches: 10. The CDR3 covers 16 residues. This clonotype originated in a female donor with multiple sclerosis, enrolled in a pregnancy study. Material: peripheral blood, obtained in the third trimester of pregnancy. The chain recombines TRBV15 with TRBJ2-3; 8 bases are shared with TRBD2. CDR3 amino acids: CATSTRGREGSDTQYF. The CDR3 nucleotides are TGTGCCACCAGCACCCGAGGACGGGAGGGGTCAGATACGCAGTATTTT.